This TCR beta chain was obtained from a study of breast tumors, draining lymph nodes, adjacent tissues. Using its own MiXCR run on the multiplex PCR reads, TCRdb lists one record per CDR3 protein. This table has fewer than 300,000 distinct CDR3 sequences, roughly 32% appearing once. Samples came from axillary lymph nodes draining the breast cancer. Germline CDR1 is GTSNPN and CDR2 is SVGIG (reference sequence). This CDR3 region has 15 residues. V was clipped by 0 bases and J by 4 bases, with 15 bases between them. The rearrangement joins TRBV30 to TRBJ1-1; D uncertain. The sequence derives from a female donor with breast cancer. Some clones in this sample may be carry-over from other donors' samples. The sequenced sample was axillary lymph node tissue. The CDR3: CAWSVWGEVGTEAFF. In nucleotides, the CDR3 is TGTGCCTGGAGTGTTTGGGGTGAGGTGGGCACTGAAGCTTTCTTT.